The entry below describes one TCR beta chain. This record belongs to a study of OX40 agonist ivuxolimab in advanced cancers. Overall study: Patients achieving partial responses numbered three: one hepatocellular carcinoma case and two cutaneous melanoma cases.

Germline assignment: CDR1 ENHRY and CDR2 SYGVKD. The CDR3 is made up of 13 amino acids. V lost 8 bases and J 6 bases, leaving 13 bases between the germline ends. TCRdb keeps only in-frame clones here, not all; method: immunoSEQ multiplex PCR. The sample comprises roughly 70,000 clones, roughly 90% of which are singletons, and around 8.3% rests with the top ten. The V and J genes are TRBV10-3 and TRBJ2-2; D perhaps matches TRBD1 (6 bases). The sequencing here drew on CD4+ or CD8+ T cells sorted from blood, taken in a trial of the OX40 agonist ivuxolimab. This TCR derives from an adult with an advanced solid tumor such as melanoma, head and neck, liver or kidney cancer. Written as DNA, the CDR3 is TGTGCCATCTCATTAGGGGGTTCCGGGGAGCTGTTTTTT. This sequence encodes CAISLGGSGELFF.